This T cell receptor beta chain was sequenced for a study of shared clonotypes between healthy human individuals. General study points: Between a few donors, naive CD4 clonotypes were shared at a level of about 5%.

On this clone: Its cognate antigen is unknown.

CDR3 size: 10 residues. Germline V gene sequence: CDR1 SGHAT, CDR2 FQNNGV. Deletions cut 0 bases from V and 10 bases from J, with 4 bases between. In the original analysis: Filtering was not the same, since immunoSEQ gave junction-only sequences without quality scores. TCRdb's table, derived via immunoSEQ multiplex PCR, lists solely in-frame clones and lacks some. The V and J calls and clone size were taken over from that table, and D and trimming were inferred from the DNA. The sample contains roughly 1 million clones, around 75% of which appear only once. The V gene is TRBV11-2, the J gene TRBJ2-7, with D unresolved. The sample taken for sequencing was memory CD4+ T cells sorted from blood. Subset: CD45RA-negative fraction. The TCR was taken from a young man in good health. For the CDR3, the DNA is TGTGCCAGCAGCTTAGAGCTTCAGTACTTC. The encoded protein is CASSLELQYF. The complete variable domain, with remaining parts taken from reference TRBV11-2 and TRBJ2-7, reads EAGVAQSPRYKIIEKRQSVAFWCNPISGHATLYWYQQILGQGPKLLIQFQNNGVVDDSQLPKDRFSAERLKGVDSTLKIQPAKLEDSAVYLCASSLELQYFGPGTRLTVT.